The 29 T cell receptor beta chains listed next were all sequenced from one sample in a study of T cell repertoires in ileal Crohn's disease. Time point described: inflamed ileum from the surgical specimen. Profiling relied on immunoSEQ multiplex PCR, and the TCRdb table lists in-frame clones only, not all of them. The sample has 5,500 to 8,000 clones; about 80% are singletons. The specimen was ileal tissue. These receptors came from an adult with Crohn's disease.

This clone is a singleton in its sample. The rearrangement links TRBV27 to TRBJ2-6, with TRBD1 identical over 7 bases. The germline gives CDR1 MNHEY, CDR2 SMNVEV (reference sequence). V lost 4 bases and J lost 2; bases outside the gene matches: 14. This CDR3 contains 19 residues. The CDR3 coding sequence is TGTGCCAGCAGTTCCTTACAGGGGTATGCTCTGCCTGGGGCCAACGTCCTGACTTTC. Amino acid sequence: CASSSLQGYALPGANVLTF.

This chain links TRBV28 with TRBJ2-7; D might be TRBD1 (6 bases). V lost 3 bases and J lost 4, with 16 bases in between. The V gene's germline CDR1 is MDHEN and CDR2 SYDVKM. CDR3 length: 15 amino acids. CDR3 region: CASSFQGTAAYEQYF. CDR3 nucleotides: TGTGCCAGCAGTTTTCAGGGGACGGCGGCTTACGAGCAGTACTTC.

The chain joins TRBV5-4 to TRBJ1-5, with 7 bases lining up with TRBD1. This CDR3 comprises 13 residues. Germline lookup yields CDR1 SGHNT and CDR2 YYREEE (reference sequence). With V trimmed by 0 bases and J by 6 bases, 0 bases remained unmatched. CDR3 in amino acids: CASSLDRGQPQHF. The DNA for the CDR3 is TGTGCCAGCAGCTTGGACAGGGGTCAGCCCCAGCATTTT.

This clone appeared once. The genes are TRBV5-1 and TRBJ1-1, with TRBD1 matching over 12 bases. The CDR3 length is 16 residues. CDR1 is SGHRS, CDR2 YFSETQ, per germline. Trimming took 5 bases from V and 4 from J; bases not matched to a gene: 9. The CDR3 DNA sequence: TGCGCCAGCAGGATCGGGACAGGGGGCGCGGGCACTGAAGCTTTCTTT. Protein: CASRIGTGGAGTEAFF.

The chain couples TRBV20-1 to TRBJ2-7; 7 bases agree with TRBD2. The CDR3 is made up of 11 amino acids. Trimming at V came to 5 bases and at J to 5 bases, leaving 3 bases not matched to a gene. Per germline, CDR1 DFQATT and CDR2 SNEGSKA (reference sequence). Here the CDR3 DNA reads TGCAGTGCTGGGAGGGGCAACGAGCAGTACTTC. Translating gives CSAGRGNEQYF.

Only one count was recorded for this clone. The V call is TRBV5-1, the J call TRBJ2-3; D is perhaps TRBD1 (5 bases). The ends were cut back, 3 bases at V and 0 bases at J, with 14 bases in the middle. This CDR3 region has 16 residues. Germline values: CDR1 SGHRS, CDR2 YFSETQ. The CDR3 nucleotides are TGCGCCAGCAGCTCTTCCCACAGGCCCAGCACAGATACGCAGTATTTT. Amino acids: CASSSSHRPSTDTQYF.

The rearrangement links TRBV30 to TRBJ2-7; 13 nucleotides agree with TRBD2. The junction had 1 base not matched to a gene; V was cut back by 0 bases and J by 2 bases. Germline CDR1 GTSNPN, CDR2 SVGIG (reference sequence). CDR3 length: 15 amino acids. The CDR3, as DNA: TGTGCCTGGAGTGTAGGACTAGCGGGGGCCTACGAGCAGTACTTC. It translates to CAWSVGLAGAYEQYF.

The chain links TRBV16 to TRBJ1-3; no clear D. The CDR3 is made up of 14 amino acids. The germline V gene encodes CDR1 KGHSY and CDR2 FQNENV. V was shortened by 2 bases and J by 9 bases, with 14 bases between the two germline ends. The CDR3 loop is CASSQGVPVSTIYF. The DNA for the CDR3 is TGTGCCAGCAGCCAAGGGGTACCTGTAAGCACCATATATTTT. The variable domain in full, with the rest retrieved from reference TRBV16 and TRBJ1-3, is GEEVAQTPKHLVRGEGQKAKLYCAPIKGHSYVFWYQQVLKNEFKFLISFQNENVFDETGMPKERFSAKCLPNSPCSLEIQATKLEDSAVYFCASSQGVPVSTIYFGEGSWLTVV.

The V gene is TRBV7-9, the J gene TRBJ2-5, with D maybe TRBD2 (6 bases). The CDR3 contains 11 residues. Germline V gene lookup returns CDR1 SEHNR and CDR2 FQNEAQ (reference sequence). V shed 11 bases and J shed 3 bases, with 10 bases lying between them. This CDR3 is CAGGPKETQYF. Here the CDR3 DNA reads TGTGCCGGAGGGCCGAAAGAGACCCAGTACTTC.

This clone was seen just once. The J gene is TRBJ2-2, the V gene TRBV27; the D gene is possibly TRBD1 (6 bases). Germline V gives CDR1 MNHEY, CDR2 SMNVEV (reference sequence). Trimming shortened V by 5 bases and J by 5 bases, and 12 bases separated the two germline ends. CDR3 length: 14 residues. The CDR3 DNA follows: TGTGCCAGCAGTCTAGGGCAGGGGACCGGGGAGCTGTTTTTT. Encoded protein: CASSLGQGTGELFF.

This sequence joins TRBV30 and TRBJ2-7; D not resolved. The CDR3 extends over 12 amino acids. Germline CDR1 and CDR2: GTSNPN and SVGIG (reference sequence). With 3 bases removed from V and 6 bases from J, the gap between germline ends came to 12 bases. The CDR3 DNA follows: TGTGCCTGGAGCCTCCCGCCGGGCGAGCAGTACTTC. It is translated as CAWSLPPGEQYF.

The V call is TRBV4-1, the J call TRBJ2-7, with 9 bases that match TRBD2. In germline, CDR1 is MGHRA, CDR2 YSYEKL. Trimming took 1 base from V and 3 from J; bases not matched to a gene: 4. The CDR3 has 15 residues. CDR3 region: CASSQGISGGYEQYF. The CDR3 DNA reads TGCGCCAGCAGCCAAGGGATTAGCGGGGGCTACGAGCAGTACTTC.

CDR3 bases: TGTGCCAGCAGCATACGTGGGTTGCCCCTCACAGATACGCAGTATTTT. Amino acids: CASSIRGLPLTDTQYF. The rearrangement uses TRBV13 and TRBJ2-3; D not certain. This CDR3 has 16 amino acids. Trimming removed 5 bases at V and 2 bases at J, with 17 bases between. Germline CDR1 PRHDT, CDR2 FYEKMQ (reference sequence).

This chain joins TRBV5-1 and TRBJ2-7; TRBD1 agrees at 10 bases. CDR1 is SGHRS and CDR2 is YFSETQ in the germline V gene. J lost 5 bases, V lost 0 bases, and 2 bases had no gene match. The CDR3 is 14 residues long. CDR3 coding DNA: TGCGCCAGCAGCTTGGGACAGGGGGCTAACGAGCAGTACTTC. Protein product: CASSLGQGANEQYF.

The J gene is TRBJ2-7, the V gene TRBV5-4; D is unclear. The CDR3 loop spans 13 amino acids. CDR1 SGHNT and CDR2 YYREEE come from the germline V gene (reference sequence). Trimming took 2 bases from V and 2 from J, leaving 8 bases between them. CDR3 residues: CASSFTATYEQYF. In DNA, the CDR3 is TGTGCCAGCAGCTTTACAGCCACCTACGAGCAGTACTTC.

V and J are TRBV6-4 and TRBJ2-1; TRBD2 agrees at 11 bases. Germline CDR1 MRHNA, CDR2 SNTAGT. The CDR3 has 15 residues. The J segment lost 6 bases and the V segment lost 0 bases, leaving 1 base of the junction unmatched. The CDR3 DNA is TGTGCCAGCAGTGACTCTAGCGGGGGGGCCAATGAGCAGTTCTTC. It codes for CASSDSSGGANEQFF.

V gene TRBV5-1 combines with J gene TRBJ2-1, with D perhaps TRBD1 or TRBD2 (5 bases each). Germline V CDR1 and CDR2: SGHRS, YFSETQ. With 4 bases removed from V and 7 bases from J, the gap between germline ends came to 15 bases. This CDR3 has 14 residues. Here the CDR3 reads CASSPGPGGNEQFF. CDR3 sequence (DNA): TGCGCCAGCAGCCCGGGACCGGGCGGGAATGAGCAGTTCTTC.

This clone rates as large (0.1 to 1%). The chain uses TRBV28 and TRBJ2-1; 11 bases are shared with TRBD2. CDR1 MDHEN and CDR2 SYDVKM come from the germline V gene. Trimming took 4 bases from V and 12 from J; bases not matched to a gene: 8. This CDR3 is built from 14 residues. CDR3 DNA: TGTGCCAGCAGTTCGGCTAGCGGGGGGCCGTGGCAGTTCTTC. Protein: CASSSASGGPWQFF.

The chain joins TRBV28 to TRBJ2-5, with 8 bases fitting TRBD1. CDR3 length equals 17 residues. Germline trimming cut 4 bases from V and 5 bases from J; bases unmatched to any gene: 15. Per germline, CDR1 MDHEN and CDR2 SYDVKM. The CDR3 sequence: CASSSNIGQGTGETQYF. The CDR3 DNA reads as TGTGCCAGCAGTTCGAACATAGGACAGGGAACAGGGGAGACCCAGTACTTC.

V and J are TRBV27 and TRBJ1-5; 8 nucleotides agree with TRBD1. The V segment lost 1 base and the J segment 7 bases; nucleotides outside the gene matches: 9. CDR3 length equals 16 residues. Germline V gene data show CDR1 as MNHEY and CDR2 as SMNVEV (reference sequence). The DNA of the CDR3 is TGTGCCAGCAGTTTATACACAGGGGGGGTTGGACAGCCCCAGCATTTT. Protein: CASSLYTGGVGQPQHF.

The chain is built from TRBV2 and TRBJ1-2; TRBD1 agrees at 7 bases. The germline V gene has CDR1 SNHLY and CDR2 FYNNEI. This CDR3 has 13 residues. Germline trimming cut 6 bases from V and 0 bases from J; bases unmatched to any gene: 1. DNA for the CDR3: TGTGCCAGCAGAGACAGGGCTAACTATGGCTACACCTTC. This translates into CASRDRANYGYTF.

This clone was detected once. The genes are TRBV7-9 and TRBJ2-2; no reliable D call. The CDR3 has 13 amino acids. The V gene lost 5 bases and the J gene lost 2 bases, with 6 bases spanning the gap. Germline CDR1 and CDR2: SEHNR and FQNEAQ (reference sequence). The CDR3 sequence is CASSPGNTGELFF. CDR3 bases: TGTGCCAGCAGCCCCGGTAACACCGGGGAGCTGTTTTTT.

In this sample, this clone turned up a few times. This chain links TRBV5-1 with TRBJ1-4, with D maybe TRBD1 (5 bases). This CDR3 is 15 amino acids long. Germline V gene sequence: CDR1 SGHRS, CDR2 YFSETQ. Trimming removed 3 bases from V and 0 bases from J, with 9 bases in between. For the CDR3, the DNA is TGCGCCAGCAGCTGGACAACGGCAACTAATGAAAAACTGTTTTTT. Encoded protein: CASSWTTATNEKLFF.

V usage is TRBV7-9 and J usage is TRBJ2-1; the match to TRBD1 covers 10 bases. The germline CDR1 and CDR2 sequences are SEHNR and FQNEAQ (reference sequence). V shed 2 bases, J shed 7 bases, and the junction held 5 bases outside the gene matches. This CDR3 contains 15 residues. CDR3 in DNA: TGTGCCAGCAGCTTATTGGGACAGGGGAGGAATGAGCAGTTCTTC. Amino acid sequence: CASSLLGQGRNEQFF. Using reference TRBV7-9 and TRBJ2-1 for the parts outside the CDR3, the full variable domain is DTGVSQNPRHKITKRGQNVTFRCDPISEHNRLYWYRQTLGQGPEFLTYFQNEAQLEKSRLLSDRFSAERPKGSFSTLEIQRTEQGDSAMYLCASSLLGQGRNEQFFGPGTRLTVL.

The rearrangement joins TRBV13 to TRBJ1-2, with 10 bases identical to TRBD1. This CDR3 spans 14 amino acids. Germline CDR1 is PRHDT and CDR2 is FYEKMQ (reference sequence). The ends lost 5 bases at V and 5 bases at J; junction bases unmatched: 5. The CDR3: CASSDRTGGYGYTF. The CDR3 DNA reads as TGTGCCAGCAGCGATAGGACAGGGGGATATGGCTACACCTTC.

V is TRBV5-1 and J is TRBJ1-6; perhaps TRBD1 as D (6 bases). CDR1 is SGHRS and CDR2 is YFSETQ in the germline V gene. The CDR3 extends over 14 amino acids. V was cut by 0 bases and J by 7 bases, with 8 bases left in between. The CDR3 here is CASSLEQGNSPLHF. As DNA, the CDR3 is TGCGCCAGCAGCTTGGAACAGGGCAATTCACCCCTCCACTTT.

The chain uses TRBV7-2 and TRBJ1-6, with D unresolved. Trimming stripped 5 bases from V and 13 bases from J, with 15 bases between. The CDR3 extends over 13 amino acids. From germline, CDR1 is SGHTA and CDR2 FQGNSA. Here the CDR3 DNA reads TGTGCCAGCAGCACAACTAGACGTCAGCCCCTCCACTTT. It yields the protein CASSTTRRQPLHF.

The V call is TRBV25-1, the J call TRBJ1-1; D gene uncertain. The V end was cut by 4 bases, the J end by 6 bases, with 6 bases between. Germline V gene data show CDR1 as MGHDK and CDR2 as SYGVNS. The CDR3 spans 11 residues. CDR3 amino acids: CASSAGAEAFF. The CDR3 coding sequence is TGTGCCAGCAGTGCGGGCGCTGAAGCTTTCTTT.

This chain links TRBV6-1 with TRBJ2-7; 9 bases align to TRBD1. Trimming took 8 bases from V and 3 from J; bases not matched to a gene: 5. There are 13 residues in the CDR3. Per germline, CDR1 MNHNS and CDR2 SASEGT. The CDR3 loop is CASGDRANYEQYF. The CDR3 nucleotides are TGTGCCAGCGGGGACAGGGCCAACTACGAGCAGTACTTC.